This T cell receptor beta chain was captured by sequencing in a study of blood T cell repertoires in COVID-19. Study information: Whether acute or convalescent, the COVID-19 samples came from the United States, Italy and Spain.

The table came from immunoSEQ multiplex PCR; TCRdb's copy has only in-frame clones and leaves some out. The top ten hold about 5.8% of the sample, which has some 76,000 clones, 90% to 95% seen once. The CDR3 is made up of 13 amino acids. The V end lost 5 bases, the J end lost 0 bases, and 10 bases lay between the germline ends. CDR1 is SQVTM and CDR2 is ANQGSEA in the germline V gene. The TCR originated in a human donor in a cohort sampled during active COVID-19. Input material: peripheral blood. The V gene is TRBV29-1, the J gene TRBJ1-1, with D unclear. CDR3 bases: TGCAGCGTTCACTCAGCGCTGAACACTGAAGCTTTCTTT. Its translation is CSVHSALNTEAFF.